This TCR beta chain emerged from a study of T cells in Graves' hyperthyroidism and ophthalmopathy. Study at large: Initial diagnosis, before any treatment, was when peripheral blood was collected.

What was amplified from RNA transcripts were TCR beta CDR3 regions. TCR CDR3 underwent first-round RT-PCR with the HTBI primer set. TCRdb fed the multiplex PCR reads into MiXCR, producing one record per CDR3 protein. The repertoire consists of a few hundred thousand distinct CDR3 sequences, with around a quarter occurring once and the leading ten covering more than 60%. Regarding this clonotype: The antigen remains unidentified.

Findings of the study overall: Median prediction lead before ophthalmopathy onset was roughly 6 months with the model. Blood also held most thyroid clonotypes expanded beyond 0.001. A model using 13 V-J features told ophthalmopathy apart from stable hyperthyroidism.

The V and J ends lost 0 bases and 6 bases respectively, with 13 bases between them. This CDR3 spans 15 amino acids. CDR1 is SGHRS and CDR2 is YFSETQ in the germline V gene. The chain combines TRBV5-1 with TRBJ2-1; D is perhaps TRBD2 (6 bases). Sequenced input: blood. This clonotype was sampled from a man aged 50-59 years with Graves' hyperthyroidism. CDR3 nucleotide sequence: TGCGCCAGCAGCTTGGTCCCGGGAGCTCTCAATGAGCAGTTCTTC. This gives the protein CASSLVPGALNEQFF.